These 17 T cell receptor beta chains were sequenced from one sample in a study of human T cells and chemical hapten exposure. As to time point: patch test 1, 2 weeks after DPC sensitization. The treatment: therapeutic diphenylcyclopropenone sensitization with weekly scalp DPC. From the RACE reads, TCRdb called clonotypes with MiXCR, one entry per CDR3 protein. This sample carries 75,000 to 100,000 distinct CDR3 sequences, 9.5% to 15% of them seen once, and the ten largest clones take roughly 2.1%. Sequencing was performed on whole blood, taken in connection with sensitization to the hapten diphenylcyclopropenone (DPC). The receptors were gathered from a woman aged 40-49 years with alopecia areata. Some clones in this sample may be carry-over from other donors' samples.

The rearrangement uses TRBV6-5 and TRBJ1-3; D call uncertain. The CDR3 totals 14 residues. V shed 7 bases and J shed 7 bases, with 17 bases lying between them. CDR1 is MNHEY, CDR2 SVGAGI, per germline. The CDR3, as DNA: TGTGCCAGCAAAGTAACAGCCCTGGGCAACACCATATATTTT. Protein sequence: CASKVTALGNTIYF.

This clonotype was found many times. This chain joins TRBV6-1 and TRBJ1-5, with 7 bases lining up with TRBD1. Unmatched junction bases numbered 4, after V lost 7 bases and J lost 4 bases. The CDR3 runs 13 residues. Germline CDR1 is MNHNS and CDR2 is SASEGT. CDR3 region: CASTDRSNQPQHF. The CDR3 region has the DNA TGTGCCAGCACGGACAGGTCGAATCAGCCCCAGCATTTT.

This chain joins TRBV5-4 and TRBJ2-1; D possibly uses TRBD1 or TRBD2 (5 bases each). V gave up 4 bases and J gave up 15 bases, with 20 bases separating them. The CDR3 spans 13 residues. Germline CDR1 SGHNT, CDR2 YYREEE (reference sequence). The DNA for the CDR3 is TGTGCCAGCAGCCAAACCGGGACCACCGGTTGGTTCTTC. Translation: CASSQTGTTGWFF.

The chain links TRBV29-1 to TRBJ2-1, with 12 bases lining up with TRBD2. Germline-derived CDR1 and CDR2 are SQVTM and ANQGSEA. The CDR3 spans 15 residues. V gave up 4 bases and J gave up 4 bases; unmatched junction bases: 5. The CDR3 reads CSVAVGTSGYNEQFF. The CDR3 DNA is TGCAGCGTTGCAGTCGGGACTAGCGGGTACAATGAGCAGTTCTTC.

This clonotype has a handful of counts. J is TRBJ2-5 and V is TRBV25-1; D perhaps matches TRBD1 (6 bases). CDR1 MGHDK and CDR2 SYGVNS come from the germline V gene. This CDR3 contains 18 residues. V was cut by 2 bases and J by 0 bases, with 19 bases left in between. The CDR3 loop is CASSEADRSSWYQETQYF. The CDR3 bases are TGTGCCAGCAGTGAAGCCGACAGGTCCTCTTGGTACCAAGAGACCCAGTACTTC.

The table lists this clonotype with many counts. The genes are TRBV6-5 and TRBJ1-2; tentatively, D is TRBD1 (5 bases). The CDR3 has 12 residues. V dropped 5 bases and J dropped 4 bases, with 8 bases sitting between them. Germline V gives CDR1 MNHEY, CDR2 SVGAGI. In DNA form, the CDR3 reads TGTGCCAGCAGTCCCAGGGCCTATGGCTACACCTTC. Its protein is CASSPRAYGYTF.

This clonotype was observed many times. The CDR3 nucleotides read TGCAGCGGGGGCCAGGGTGTCAATCAGCCCCAGCATTTT. It yields the protein CSGGQGVNQPQHF. V usage is TRBV29-1 and J usage is TRBJ1-5, with D perhaps TRBD1 (5 bases). The CDR3 is 13 amino acids. From germline, CDR1 is SQVTM and CDR2 ANQGSEA. V was shortened by 7 bases and J by 3 bases, with 13 bases between the two germline ends.

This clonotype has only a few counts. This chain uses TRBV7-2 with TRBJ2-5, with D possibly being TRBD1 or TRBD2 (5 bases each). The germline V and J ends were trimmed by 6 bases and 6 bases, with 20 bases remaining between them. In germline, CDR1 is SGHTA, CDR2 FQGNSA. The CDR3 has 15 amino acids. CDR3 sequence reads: CASSSEGPTMQTQYF. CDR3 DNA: TGTGCCAGCAGTTCAGAGGGACCTACCATGCAGACCCAGTACTTC. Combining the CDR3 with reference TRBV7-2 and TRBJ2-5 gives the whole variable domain GAGVSQSPSNKVTEKGKDVELRCDPISGHTALYWYRQSLGQGLEFLIYFQGNSAPDKSGLPSDRFSAERTGGSVSTLTIQRTQQEDSAVYLCASSSEGPTMQTQYFGPGTRLLVL.

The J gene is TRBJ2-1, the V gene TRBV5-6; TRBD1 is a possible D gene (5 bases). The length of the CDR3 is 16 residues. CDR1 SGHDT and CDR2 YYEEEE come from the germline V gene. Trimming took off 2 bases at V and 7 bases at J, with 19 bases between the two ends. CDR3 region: CASSFFGGVSGNEQFF. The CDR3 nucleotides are TGTGCCAGCAGCTTTTTCGGCGGTGTATCAGGGAATGAGCAGTTCTTC.

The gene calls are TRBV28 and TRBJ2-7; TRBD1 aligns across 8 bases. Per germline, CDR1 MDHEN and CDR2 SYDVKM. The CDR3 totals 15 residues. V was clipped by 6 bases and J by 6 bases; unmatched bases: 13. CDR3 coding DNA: TGTGCCAGCAGCCTCACCCCGGACAGGGTCTTCGAGCAGTACTTC. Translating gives CASSLTPDRVFEQYF.

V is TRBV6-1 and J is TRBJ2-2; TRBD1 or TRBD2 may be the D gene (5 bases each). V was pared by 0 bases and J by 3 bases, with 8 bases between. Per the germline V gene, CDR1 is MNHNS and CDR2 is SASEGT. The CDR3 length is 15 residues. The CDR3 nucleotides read TGTGCCAGCAGTGAAGCGGGACGGGACACCGGGGAGCTGTTTTTT. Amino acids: CASSEAGRDTGELFF.

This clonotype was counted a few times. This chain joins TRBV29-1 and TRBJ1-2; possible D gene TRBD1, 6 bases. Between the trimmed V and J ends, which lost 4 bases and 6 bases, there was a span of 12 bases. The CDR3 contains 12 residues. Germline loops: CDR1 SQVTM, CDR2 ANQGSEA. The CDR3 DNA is TGCAGCGTTGTCCGCGGGGGCCATGGCTACACCTTC. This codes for CSVVRGGHGYTF. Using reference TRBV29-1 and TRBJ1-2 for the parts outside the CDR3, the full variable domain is SAVISQKPSRDICQRGTSLTIQCQVDSQVTMMFWYRQQPGQSLTLIATANQGSEATYESGFVIDKFPISRPNLTFSTLTVSNMSPEDSSIYLCSVVRGGHGYTFGSGTRLTVV.

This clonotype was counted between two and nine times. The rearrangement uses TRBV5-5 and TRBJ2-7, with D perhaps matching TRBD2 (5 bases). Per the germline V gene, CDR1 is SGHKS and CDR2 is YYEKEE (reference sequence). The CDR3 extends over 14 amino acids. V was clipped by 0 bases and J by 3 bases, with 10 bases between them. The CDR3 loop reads CASSLAGNIYEQYF. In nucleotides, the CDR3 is TGTGCCAGCAGCTTGGCCGGGAATATCTACGAGCAGTACTTC.

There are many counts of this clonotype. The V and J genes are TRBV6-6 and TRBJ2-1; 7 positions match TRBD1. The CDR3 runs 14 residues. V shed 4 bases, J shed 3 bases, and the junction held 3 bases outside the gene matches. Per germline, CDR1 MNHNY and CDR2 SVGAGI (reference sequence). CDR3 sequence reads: CASSSAGGYNEQFF. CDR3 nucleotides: TGTGCCAGCAGTTCCGCAGGGGGCTACAATGAGCAGTTCTTC.

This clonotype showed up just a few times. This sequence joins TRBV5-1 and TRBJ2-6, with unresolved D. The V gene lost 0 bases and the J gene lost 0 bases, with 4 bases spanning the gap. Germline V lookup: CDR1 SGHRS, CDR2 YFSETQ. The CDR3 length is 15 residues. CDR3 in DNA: TGCGCCAGCAGCTTGGTGGCCTCTGGGGCCAACGTCCTGACTTTC. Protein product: CASSLVASGANVLTF.

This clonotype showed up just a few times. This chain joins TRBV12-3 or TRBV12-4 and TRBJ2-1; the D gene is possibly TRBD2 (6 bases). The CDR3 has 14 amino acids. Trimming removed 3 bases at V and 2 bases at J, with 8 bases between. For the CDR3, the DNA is TGTGCCAGCAGTTTTGGGAGGACCTACAATGAGCAGTTCTTC. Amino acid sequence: CASSFGRTYNEQFF.

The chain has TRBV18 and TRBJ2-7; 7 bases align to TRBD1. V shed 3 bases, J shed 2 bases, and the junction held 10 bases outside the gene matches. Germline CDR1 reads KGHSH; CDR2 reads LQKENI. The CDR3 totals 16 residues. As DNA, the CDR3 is TGTGCCAGCTCACCTCGACAGGGCGGCCCTACCTACGAGCAGTACTTC. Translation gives CASSPRQGGPTYEQYF.